This T cell receptor (beta chain) was found in a study of blood T cell repertoires in COVID-19. On the study more broadly: The origin of the acute and convalescent COVID-19 samples was the United States, Italy and Spain.

Original methodology: The authors estimated nucleated cell counts from reference gene primer amplification. Produced via immunoSEQ multiplex PCR; TCRdb's table is partial and in-frame only. V, J and clone size were drawn from that table, and D and trimming were deduced from the DNA. This table holds 250,000 or so clones, over 80% found once. Trimming pared 5 bases from V and 6 bases from J, leaving 15 bases between. Per the germline V gene, CDR1 is LNHDA and CDR2 is SQIVND (reference sequence). This CDR3 is 14 amino acids long. V gene TRBV19 combines with J gene TRBJ2-3, with a weak D call TRBD2 (5 bases). The receptor comes from a human donor in a cohort sampled during active COVID-19. Sequenced material: peripheral blood. CDR3: CASSLRTGGDTQYF. The DNA for the CDR3 is TGTGCCAGTAGTCTCCGGACTGGCGGGGATACGCAGTATTTT.